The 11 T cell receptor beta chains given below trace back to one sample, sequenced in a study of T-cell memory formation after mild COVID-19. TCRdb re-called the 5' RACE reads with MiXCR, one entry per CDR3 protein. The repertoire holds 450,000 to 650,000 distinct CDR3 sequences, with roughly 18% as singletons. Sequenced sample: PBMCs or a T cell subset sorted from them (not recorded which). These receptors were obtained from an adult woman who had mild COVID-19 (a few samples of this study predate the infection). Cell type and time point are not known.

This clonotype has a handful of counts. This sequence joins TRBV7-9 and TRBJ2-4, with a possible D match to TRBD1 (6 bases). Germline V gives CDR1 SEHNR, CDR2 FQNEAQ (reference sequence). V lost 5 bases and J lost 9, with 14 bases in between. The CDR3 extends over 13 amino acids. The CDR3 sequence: CASSLVAQGIQYF. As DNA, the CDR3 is TGTGCCAGCAGCCTCGTGGCACAGGGCATTCAGTACTTC.

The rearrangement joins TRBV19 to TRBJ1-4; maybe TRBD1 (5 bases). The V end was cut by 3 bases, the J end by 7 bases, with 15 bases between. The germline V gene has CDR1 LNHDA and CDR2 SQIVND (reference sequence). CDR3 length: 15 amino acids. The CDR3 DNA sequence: TGTGCCAGTAGTATGGAAAAACCGGGGGGTGAAAAACTGTTTTTT. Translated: CASSMEKPGGEKLFF.

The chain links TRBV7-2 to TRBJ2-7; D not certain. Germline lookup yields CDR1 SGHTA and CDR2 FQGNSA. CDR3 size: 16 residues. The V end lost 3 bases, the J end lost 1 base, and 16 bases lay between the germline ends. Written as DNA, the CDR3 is TGTGCCAGCAGCTTTGGTCGCGCTCGCCTATCCTACGAGCAGTACTTC. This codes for CASSFGRARLSYEQYF.

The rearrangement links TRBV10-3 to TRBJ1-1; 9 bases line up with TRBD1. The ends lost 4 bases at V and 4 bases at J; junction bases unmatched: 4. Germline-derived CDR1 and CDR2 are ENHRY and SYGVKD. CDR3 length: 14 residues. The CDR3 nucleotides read TGTGCCATCAGTGGGGGGACAGGGACCACTGAAGCTTTCTTT. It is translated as CAISGGTGTTEAFF.

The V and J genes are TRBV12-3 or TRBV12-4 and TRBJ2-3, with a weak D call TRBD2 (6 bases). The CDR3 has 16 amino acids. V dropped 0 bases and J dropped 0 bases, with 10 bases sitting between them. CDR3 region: CASSLARDHSTDTQYF. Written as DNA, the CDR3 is TGTGCCAGCAGTTTAGCGCGGGACCATAGCACAGATACGCAGTATTTT.

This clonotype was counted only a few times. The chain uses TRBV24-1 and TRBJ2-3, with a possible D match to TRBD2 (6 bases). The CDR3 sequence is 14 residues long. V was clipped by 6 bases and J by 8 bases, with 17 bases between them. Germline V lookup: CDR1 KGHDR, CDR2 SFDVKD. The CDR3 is CATSRLEEGGTQYF. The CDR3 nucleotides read TGTGCCACCAGTAGGCTGGAGGAGGGAGGTACGCAGTATTTT.

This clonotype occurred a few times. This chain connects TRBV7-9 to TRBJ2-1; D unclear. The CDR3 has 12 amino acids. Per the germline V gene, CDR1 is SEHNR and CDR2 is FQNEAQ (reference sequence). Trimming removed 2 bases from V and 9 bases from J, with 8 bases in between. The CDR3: CASSLPLVEQFF. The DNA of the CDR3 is TGTGCCAGCAGCTTACCGCTTGTTGAGCAGTTCTTC.

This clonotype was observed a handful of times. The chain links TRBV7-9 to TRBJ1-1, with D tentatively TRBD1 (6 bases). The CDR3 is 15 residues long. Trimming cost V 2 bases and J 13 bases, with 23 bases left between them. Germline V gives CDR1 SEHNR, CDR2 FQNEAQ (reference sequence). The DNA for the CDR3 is TGTGCCAGCAGCTTAACGGGACACGAGAACACTGTTGGTTTCTTT. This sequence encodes CASSLTGHENTVGFF.

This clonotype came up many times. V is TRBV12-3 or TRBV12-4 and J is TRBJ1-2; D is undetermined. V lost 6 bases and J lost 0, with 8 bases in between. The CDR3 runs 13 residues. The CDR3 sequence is CASRETANYGYTF. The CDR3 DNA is TGTGCCAGCAGAGAAACAGCTAACTATGGCTACACCTTC.

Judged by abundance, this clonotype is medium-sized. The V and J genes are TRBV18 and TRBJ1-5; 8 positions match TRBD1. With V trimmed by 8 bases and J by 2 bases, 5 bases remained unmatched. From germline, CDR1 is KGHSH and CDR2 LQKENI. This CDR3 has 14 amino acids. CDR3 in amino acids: CASSPGQGNQPQHF. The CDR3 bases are TGTGCCAGCAGCCCGGGACAGGGCAATCAGCCCCAGCATTTT.

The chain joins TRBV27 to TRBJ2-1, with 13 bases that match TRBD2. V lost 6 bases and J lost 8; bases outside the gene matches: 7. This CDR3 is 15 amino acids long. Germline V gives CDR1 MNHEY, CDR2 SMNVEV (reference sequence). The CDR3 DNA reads TGTGCCAGCAGCCGAGGACTAGCGGGAGTCTATGAGCAGTTCTTC. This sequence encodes CASSRGLAGVYEQFF.